Below are 20 T cell receptor beta chains sequenced from a single sample in a study of beta chain features in type 1 diabetes. Whole-study findings and limits: All four CD4+ subsets from Type 1 diabetes patients carried moderately but significantly shorter TCRB CDR3s.

Which antigens these TCRs recognize remains unknown. Sequencing targeted expressed TCRB transcripts, as all isolated RNA had been reverse transcribed. TCRdb's copy holds only in-frame clones and misses some; the assay was immunoSEQ multiplex PCR. The sample has more than 100,000 clones, roughly 15% seen once. The sample was central memory CD4+ T cells from blood. These receptors were taken from a man aged 25 to 40 with type 1 diabetes.

The chain joins TRBV7-9 to TRBJ2-1; 7 bases fit TRBD2. The CDR3 length is 13 residues. V shed 5 bases, J shed 10 bases, and the junction held 8 bases outside the gene matches. Germline V gene lookup returns CDR1 SEHNR and CDR2 FQNEAQ (reference sequence). CDR3 in amino acids: CASSTSGTLEQFF. CDR3 bases: TGTGCCAGCAGCACCAGCGGGACTTTGGAGCAGTTCTTC.

This sequence joins TRBV9 and TRBJ2-1, with 7 positions matching TRBD1. The trim removed 0 bases at V and 12 bases at J, leaving 9 bases unmatched. CDR3 size: 14 residues. The germline V gene has CDR1 SGDLS and CDR2 YYNGEE. DNA for the CDR3: TGTGCCAGCAGCGTAGAGTGGACAGGCTACGGGCAGTTCTTC. The encoded protein is CASSVEWTGYGQFF.

In this sample, this clone turned up many times. This rearrangement joins TRBV7-2 to TRBJ2-7; 9 bases line up with TRBD1. Germline loops: CDR1 SGHTA, CDR2 FQGNSA. CDR3 length equals 14 residues. V lost 10 bases, J lost 3 bases, and 10 bases stayed unmatched. CDR3 sequence: CATSSQGAGYEQYF. Written as DNA, the CDR3 is TGTGCCACGTCATCACAGGGGGCTGGCTACGAGCAGTACTTC.

This chain connects TRBV25-1 to TRBJ1-1; D perhaps matches TRBD1 (5 bases). Per the germline V gene, CDR1 is MGHDK and CDR2 is SYGVNS. V was trimmed by 6 bases and J by 7 bases, leaving 18 bases between them. The CDR3 spans 14 residues. The CDR3 sequence: CASRPNSPGGEAFF. The CDR3 nucleotides read TGTGCCAGCAGGCCTAACTCCCCTGGGGGTGAAGCTTTCTTT.

The chain couples TRBV2 to TRBJ2-5; D not certain. V was cut by 4 bases and J by 4 bases, with 13 bases left in between. The germline CDR1 and CDR2 sequences are SNHLY and FYNNEI. The CDR3 spans 14 residues. The CDR3 DNA sequence: TGTGCCAGCAGTGCTTCCAGCGCCCTAGAGACCCAGTACTTC. This sequence encodes CASSASSALETQYF. Supplemented by reference TRBV2 and TRBJ2-5, the full variable domain reads EPEVTQTPSHQVTQMGQEVILRCVPISNHLYFYWYRQILGQKVEFLVSFYNNEISEKSEIFDDQFSVERPDGSNFTLKIRSTKLEDSAMYFCASSASSALETQYFGPGTRLLVL.

This clone has more than one count but fewer than ten. The chain uses TRBV7-2 and TRBJ2-1; 9 nucleotides align to TRBD1. The CDR3 covers 16 residues. V trimming: 5 bases; J trimming: 5 bases; junction bases outside the gene matches: 10. Germline loops: CDR1 SGHTA, CDR2 FQGNSA. This CDR3 is CASSTQTGGFNNEQFF. Here the CDR3 DNA reads TGTGCCAGCAGCACCCAGACAGGGGGGTTCAACAATGAGCAGTTCTTC.

This chain joins TRBV6-5 and TRBJ2-5; tentatively, D is TRBD1 or TRBD2 (5 bases each). The V end lost 2 bases, the J end lost 3 bases, and 13 bases lay between the germline ends. CDR3 length equals 15 residues. The germline V gene has CDR1 MNHEY and CDR2 SVGAGI. CDR3 DNA sequence: TGTGCCAGCAGTTACCCCCGTGGGGGAAAAGAGACCCAGTACTTC. Its protein product is CASSYPRGGKETQYF.

This clone appeared many times. The genes are TRBV5-1 and TRBJ2-3; 8 bases fit TRBD1. This CDR3 contains 15 residues. CDR1 and CDR2 from the germline V gene are SGHRS and YFSETQ. The V gene end was trimmed by 0 bases and the J gene end by 2 bases; junction bases not matched to a gene: 2. CDR3: CASSLGTGNTDTQYF. The DNA for the CDR3 is TGCGCCAGCAGCTTGGGGACAGGGAACACAGATACGCAGTATTTT.

Concerning this clone itself: Other DNA sequences from this sample encode an identical CDR3 as well. V is TRBV29-1 and J is TRBJ1-2; TRBD1 matches 7 bases. The V and J ends lost 1 base and 2 bases, in that order; junction bases with no gene match: 4. The CDR3 has 14 amino acids. Germline CDR1 SQVTM, CDR2 ANQGSEA. The CDR3 coding sequence is TGCAGCGTTGAAGGAAGGGGGCTGAACTATGGCTACACCTTC. This encodes CSVEGRGLNYGYTF.

This clone was recorded a few times. The V and J genes are TRBV7-9 and TRBJ2-7; 9 nucleotides match TRBD2. CDR3 length: 15 amino acids. After removal of 5 bases from V and 3 bases from J, the junction contained 8 bases not matched to a gene. From germline, CDR1 is SEHNR and CDR2 FQNEAQ (reference sequence). The CDR3 nucleotides are TGTGCCAGCAGCCCGGGGGGACTAGCCGGCTACGAGCAGTACTTC. It specifies CASSPGGLAGYEQYF.

This clone was seen more than once but under ten times. V is TRBV4-2 and J is TRBJ2-7; a possible D gene is TRBD2 (5 bases). This CDR3 spans 15 amino acids. V lost 4 bases to trimming and J lost 4 bases, with 17 bases between them. The germline V gene has CDR1 LGHNA and CDR2 YNFKEQ. The chain's CDR3 is CASSRRVGAGYEQYF. As DNA, the CDR3 is TGTGCCAGCAGCCGGCGCGTGGGTGCGGGTTACGAGCAGTACTTC.

The CDR3 coding sequence is TGTGCCAGCAGCTTAGAACGGTTTCCAGGGTCACCCCTCCACTTT. Its translation: CASSLERFPGSPLHF. The chain carries TRBV7-8 and TRBJ1-6; TRBD1 might be the D (5 bases). Germline-derived CDR1 and CDR2 are SGHVS and FQNEAQ. Trimming cost V 1 base and J 10 bases, with 14 bases left between them. The CDR3 is 15 residues long.

In this sample, this clone turned up many times. The chain joins TRBV7-9 to TRBJ1-1; tentatively, D is TRBD1 (5 bases). This CDR3 is 13 amino acids long. Germline V lookup: CDR1 SEHNR, CDR2 FQNEAQ (reference sequence). V was pared by 5 bases and J by 7 bases, with 14 bases between. CDR3 in DNA: TGTGCCAGCAGCCGTGGGACGGCCAATGAAGCTTTCTTT. This codes for CASSRGTANEAFF.

This clone came up a few times. This chain connects TRBV29-1 to TRBJ2-1; TRBD2 is a possible D gene (6 bases). Germline loops: CDR1 SQVTM, CDR2 ANQGSEA. The CDR3 is made up of 14 amino acids. Trimming shortened V by 7 bases and J by 3 bases, and 16 bases separated the two germline ends. The CDR3 is CSAVRGNGYNEQFF. In nucleotides, the CDR3 is TGCAGCGCCGTACGGGGGAACGGCTACAATGAGCAGTTCTTC.

This CDR3 is CASSVGYTDTQYF. The CDR3 DNA follows: TGTGCCAGCAGCGTAGGCTACACAGATACGCAGTATTTT. The chain carries TRBV9 and TRBJ2-3; unclear D gene. The CDR3 length is 13 residues. Per germline, CDR1 SGDLS and CDR2 YYNGEE. Trimming took 0 bases from V and 2 from J, leaving 4 bases between them.

This sequence joins TRBV7-3 and TRBJ2-1, with 7 bases lining up with TRBD2. This CDR3 contains 13 residues. The germline CDR1 and CDR2 sequences are SGHTA and FQGTGA. The junction had 2 bases not matched to a gene; V was cut back by 2 bases and J by 7 bases. CDR3 sequence: CASSLGTTNEQFF. DNA for the CDR3: TGTGCCAGCAGCTTAGGGACTACTAATGAGCAGTTCTTC.

This clone was seen only a few times. This chain joins TRBV4-2 and TRBJ1-2; the D is unclear. There are 16 residues in the CDR3. V gave up 0 bases and J gave up 0 bases, with 11 bases separating them. Germline values: CDR1 LGHNA, CDR2 YNFKEQ. The CDR3 loop reads CASSQDPRQANYGYTF. The CDR3 coding sequence is TGTGCCAGCAGCCAAGATCCCCGGCAGGCTAACTATGGCTACACCTTC.

This clone was found a few times. The chain has TRBV14 and TRBJ1-6; D is unresolved. The germline CDR1 and CDR2 sequences are SGHDN and FVKESK. Trimming shortened V by 0 bases and J by 6 bases, and 9 bases separated the two germline ends. The CDR3 totals 15 residues. DNA of the CDR3: TGTGCCAGCAGCCAAGAGGGCAGGATTAATTCACCCCTCCACTTT. Protein product: CASSQEGRINSPLHF.

The chain is built from TRBV5-4 and TRBJ2-5, with 12 bases identical to TRBD2. The ends lost 3 bases at V and 4 bases at J; junction bases unmatched: 7. Germline CDR1 SGHNT, CDR2 YYREEE (reference sequence). This CDR3 has 16 residues. DNA for the CDR3: TGTGCCAGCAGCTCCCGGACTAGCGGGGTTTCAGAGACCCAGTACTTC. This codes for CASSSRTSGVSETQYF.

This clone appeared a single time. The chain couples TRBV7-6 to TRBJ2-7; D is perhaps TRBD2 (7 bases). Trimming shortened V by 11 bases and J by 3 bases, and 17 bases separated the two germline ends. This CDR3 contains 13 residues. Germline CDR1 is SGHVS and CDR2 is FNYEAQ. The CDR3 coding sequence is TGTGCCCCACGGCGGGGGCCTATCTACGAGCAGTACTTC. This codes for CAPRRGPIYEQYF.